Each of the 10 T cell receptor beta chains below was sequenced from the same sample in a study of cytomegalovirus exposure and HLA in healthy donors (dated by TCRdb to the late 2010s). Libraries were constructed by the immunoSEQ multiplex PCR assay. TCRdb stores this immuneACCESS table with in-frame sequences only. Part of the clones is absent; in the studies checked, under half of the shortfall reflects unresolved V genes, and no reason is known for the rest. The sample table lists about 190,000 clones, around 86% of them with a count of one. Jointly, the top ten make up roughly 1.5% of the sample. Sequenced: PBMCs. The source is a young woman in good health and CMV-seronegative.

This clone was picked up a small number of times. V is TRBV6-5 and J is TRBJ2-7, with 7 nucleotides matching TRBD1. The trim removed 4 bases at V and 3 bases at J, leaving 6 bases unmatched. CDR3 length equals 14 residues. Germline V lookup: CDR1 MNHEY, CDR2 SVGAGI. Written as DNA, the CDR3 is TGTGCCAGCAGTTCCCGGGACAGAGTCTACGAGCAGTACTTC. Protein product: CASSSRDRVYEQYF.

The chain joins TRBV27 to TRBJ1-2; D remains unclear. The CDR3 runs to 14 residues. V was shortened by 7 bases and J by 1 base, with 13 bases between the two germline ends. The V gene's germline CDR1 is MNHEY and CDR2 SMNVEV (reference sequence). The CDR3 loop is CASTTRRGNYGYTF. The CDR3, as DNA: TGTGCCAGCACCACCCGACGGGGTAACTATGGCTACACCTTC.

The rearrangement uses TRBV2 and TRBJ2-7, with D perhaps TRBD1 (5 bases). The CDR3 runs 15 residues. V lost 6 bases and J 5 bases, leaving 20 bases between the germline ends. Germline lookup yields CDR1 SNHLY and CDR2 FYNNEI. Here the CDR3 reads CASSGGLGRLDEQYF. The CDR3 bases are TGTGCCAGCAGCGGTGGTCTGGGGCGACTTGACGAGCAGTACTTC.

This clone was detected only once. This chain joins TRBV7-2 and TRBJ1-2, with unresolved D. This CDR3 region has 12 residues. Trimming took off 5 bases at V and 8 bases at J, with 12 bases between the two ends. Germline loops: CDR1 SGHTA, CDR2 FQGNSA. CDR3 sequence: CASSSVGGGYTF. DNA for the CDR3: TGTGCCAGCAGCAGCGTCGGCGGAGGCTACACCTTC.

The rearrangement links TRBV6-1 to TRBJ1-4; D may be TRBD1 (6 bases). The CDR3 is made up of 13 amino acids. Trimming shortened V by 4 bases and J by 5 bases, and 8 bases separated the two germline ends. Germline CDR1 reads MNHNS; CDR2 reads SASEGT. CDR3 sequence reads: CASSGQENEKLFF. The DNA for the CDR3 is TGTGCCAGCAGTGGACAGGAGAATGAAAAACTGTTTTTT.

V and J are TRBV6-5 and TRBJ2-7; 11 bases fit TRBD2. Germline V gene lookup returns CDR1 MNHEY and CDR2 SVGAGI. The CDR3 contains 15 residues. J lost 1 base, V lost 5 bases, and 4 bases had no gene match. In DNA, the CDR3 is TGTGCCAGCAGTCGCCGACTAGCGGGATCCTACGAGCAGTACTTC. Its protein is CASSRRLAGSYEQYF.

This chain links TRBV20-1 with TRBJ2-7; 7 nucleotides line up with TRBD1. CDR3 length equals 11 residues. J was trimmed by 5 bases and V by 7 bases; bases with no gene match: 5. Germline values: CDR1 DFQATT, CDR2 SNEGSKA (reference sequence). As DNA, the CDR3 is TGCAGTGTCAGACAGGGTCACGAGCAGTACTTC. This translates into CSVRQGHEQYF.

V and J are TRBV27 and TRBJ2-7; TRBD1 aligns across 8 bases. CDR3 length: 14 amino acids. Looked up from germline, CDR1 is MNHEY and CDR2 is SMNVEV (reference sequence). The V segment lost 8 bases and the J segment 3 bases; nucleotides outside the gene matches: 9. The CDR3 bases are TGTGCCAGCTACACCAGGGGGCTTAACTACGAGCAGTACTTC. Its translation: CASYTRGLNYEQYF.

V usage is TRBV6-6 and J usage is TRBJ1-5, with D possibly TRBD1 on 5 matching bases. The germline V gene has CDR1 MNHNY and CDR2 SVGAGI (reference sequence). Trimming stripped 7 bases from V and 7 bases from J, with 20 bases between. This CDR3 contains 15 residues. The DNA for the CDR3 is TGTGCCAGCACCAGGACGGAGAACCCAGGGCAGCCCCAGCATTTT. Translating gives CASTRTENPGQPQHF.

This chain connects TRBV30 to TRBJ1-1; D call uncertain. Germline V gene sequence: CDR1 GTSNPN, CDR2 SVGIG (reference sequence). V lost 4 bases to trimming and J lost 5 bases, with 8 bases between them. The CDR3 has 11 amino acids. The CDR3 is CAWKLETEAFF. CDR3 DNA sequence: TGTGCCTGGAAACTGGAGACTGAAGCTTTCTTT. The full variable domain, in which reference TRBV30 and TRBJ1-1 provide the parts outside the CDR3, is SQTIHQWPATLVQPVGSPLSLECTVEGTSNPNLYWYRQAAGRGLQLLFYSVGIGQISSEVPQNLSASRPQDRQFILSSKKLLLSDSGFYLCAWKLETEAFFGQGTRLTVV.